Listed below are T cell receptor beta chains from one sample, sequenced in a study of cytomegalovirus exposure and HLA in healthy donors. Using immunoSEQ multiplex PCR, the repertoire was profiled, and TCRdb retains in-frame clones only, with some absent. The table has about 84,000 clones, roughly 78% seen once. Material: PBMCs. The receptors derive from a male donor in good health and CMV-seropositive. CDR3s include the opening cysteine and the closing phenylalanine or tryptophan. The order of the fields is V gene, D gene, J gene, clone size, CDR3 protein, CDR3 DNA. The D gene is left open where the match is weak. Not every row has a clone size; where given, it reads once, few, many or a size class.

V gene: TRBV7-9
D gene: TRBD1
J gene: TRBJ2-7
clone size: .
CDR3 protein: CASSSVQGAKNEQYF
CDR3 DNA: TGTGCCAGCAGCTCGGTGCAGGGGGCGAAGAACGAGCAGTACTTC

V gene: TRBV7-9
D gene: TRBD1
J gene: TRBJ2-7
clone size: .
CDR3 protein: CASSLAQGASYEQYF
CDR3 DNA: TGTGCCAGCAGCTTAGCGCAGGGGGCGAGTTACGAGCAGTACTTC

V gene: TRBV7-6
D gene: .
J gene: TRBJ2-1
clone size: few
CDR3 protein: CASSFWLDSDNEQFF
CDR3 DNA: TGTGCCAGCAGCTTTTGGCTGGACTCAGACAATGAGCAGTTCTTC

V gene: TRBV28
D gene: TRBD1
J gene: TRBJ2-7
clone size: .
CDR3 protein: CASKRTGSYEQYF
CDR3 DNA: TGTGCCAGCAAACGGACAGGGAGCTACGAGCAGTACTTC

V gene: TRBV29-1
D gene: TRBD1
J gene: TRBJ2-7
clone size: .
CDR3 protein: CSGFDRASYEQYF
CDR3 DNA: TGCAGCGGTTTCGACAGGGCTTCCTACGAGCAGTACTTC

V gene: TRBV23-1
D gene: .
J gene: TRBJ1-1
clone size: .
CDR3 protein: CASARGVNTEAFF
CDR3 DNA: TGCGCCAGCGCGCGTGGAGTGAACACTGAAGCTTTCTTT

V gene: TRBV27
D gene: .
J gene: TRBJ2-5
clone size: .
CDR3 protein: CASSLYYQETQYF
CDR3 DNA: TGTGCCAGCAGTCTCTACTACCAAGAGACCCAGTACTTC

V gene: TRBV5-6
D gene: TRBD2
J gene: TRBJ2-7
clone size: .
CDR3 protein: CASSLEYGRAYEQYF
CDR3 DNA: TGTGCCAGCAGCTTGGAATACGGGAGGGCCTACGAGCAGTACTTC

V gene: TRBV29-1
D gene: .
J gene: TRBJ2-7
clone size: .
CDR3 protein: CSVYVYQDSYEQYF
CDR3 DNA: TGCAGCGTTTATGTGTACCAGGACTCCTACGAGCAGTACTTC

V gene: TRBV28
D gene: TRBD1
J gene: TRBJ2-7
clone size: .
CDR3 protein: CASSSPQGVTYEQYF
CDR3 DNA: TGTGCCAGCAGTAGCCCACAGGGGGTAACCTACGAGCAGTACTTC

V gene: TRBV27
D gene: .
J gene: TRBJ1-2
clone size: .
CDR3 protein: CASSSSGRLYGYTF
CDR3 DNA: TGTGCCAGCAGTTCCTCGGGGAGGCTTTATGGCTACACCTTC

V gene: TRBV7-9
D gene: .
J gene: TRBJ2-7
clone size: few
CDR3 protein: CASSLGGGPYEQYF
CDR3 DNA: TGTGCCAGCAGCTTAGGGGGGGGGCCCTACGAGCAGTACTTC

V gene: TRBV19
D gene: TRBD2
J gene: TRBJ2-1
clone size: .
CDR3 protein: CASSITSGIGEQFF
CDR3 DNA: TGTGCCAGTAGTATAACTAGCGGGATCGGTGAGCAGTTCTTC

V gene: TRBV5-1
D gene: .
J gene: TRBJ2-1
clone size: .
CDR3 protein: CASSLVAPNEQFF
CDR3 DNA: TGCGCCAGCAGCTTGGTTGCGCCCAATGAGCAGTTCTTC

V gene: TRBV7-9
D gene: .
J gene: TRBJ1-2
clone size: .
CDR3 protein: CASSLGGAGYGYTF
CDR3 DNA: TGTGCCAGCAGCTTAGGGGGCGCCGGCTATGGCTACACCTTC

V gene: TRBV28
D gene: TRBD2
J gene: TRBJ2-7
clone size: once
CDR3 protein: CASSSGGPGRYEQYF
CDR3 DNA: TGTGCCAGCAGTTCGGGAGGTCCGGGAAGGTACGAGCAGTACTTC

V gene: TRBV27
D gene: TRBD2
J gene: TRBJ2-1
clone size: .
CDR3 protein: CASSQTTSGRAQGQFF
CDR3 DNA: TGTGCCAGCAGTCAAACGACTAGCGGGAGGGCTCAGGGGCAGTTCTTC

V gene: TRBV5-1
D gene: TRBD1
J gene: TRBJ2-7
clone size: .
CDR3 protein: CASSSTGTGSYEQYF
CDR3 DNA: TGCGCCAGCAGCTCCACCGGGACAGGGTCCTACGAGCAGTACTTC

V gene: TRBV19
D gene: .
J gene: TRBJ2-1
clone size: .
CDR3 protein: CASSATRDEQFF
CDR3 DNA: TGTGCCAGTAGTGCGACACGAGATGAGCAGTTCTTC

V gene: TRBV7-9
D gene: TRBD1
J gene: TRBJ1-1
clone size: .
CDR3 protein: CASSTRTGKNTEAFF
CDR3 DNA: TGTGCCAGCAGCACTCGGACAGGGAAGAACACTGAAGCTTTCTTT

V gene: TRBV7-8
D gene: .
J gene: TRBJ1-5
clone size: .
CDR3 protein: CASSLGQTKNQPQHF
CDR3 DNA: TGTGCCAGCAGCTTAGGACAGACAAAAAATCAGCCCCAGCATTTT

V gene: TRBV9
D gene: TRBD1
J gene: TRBJ1-1
clone size: .
CDR3 protein: CASSRTTGGGTEAFF
CDR3 DNA: TGTGCCAGCAGTAGAACGACAGGGGGAGGAACTGAAGCTTTCTTT

V gene: TRBV2
D gene: TRBD2
J gene: TRBJ2-5
clone size: once
CDR3 protein: CASRLAGMRETQYF
CDR3 DNA: TGTGCCAGCAGGTTAGCGGGGATGCGAGAGACCCAGTACTTC

V gene: TRBV9
D gene: TRBD2
J gene: TRBJ2-7
clone size: once
CDR3 protein: CASSVGVSGSHEQYF
CDR3 DNA: TGTGCCAGCAGCGTAGGGGTTAGCGGGAGCCACGAGCAGTACTTC

V gene: TRBV7-9
D gene: TRBD1
J gene: TRBJ1-4
clone size: .
CDR3 protein: CASSRGQGVGNEKLFF
CDR3 DNA: TGTGCCAGCAGCCGGGGACAGGGGGTCGGTAATGAAAAACTGTTTTTT

V gene: TRBV7-2
D gene: TRBD1
J gene: TRBJ1-4
clone size: .
CDR3 protein: CASSRGTGDEKLFF
CDR3 DNA: TGTGCCAGCAGCAGGGGCACAGGGGATGAAAAACTGTTTTTT

V gene: TRBV28
D gene: .
J gene: TRBJ1-2
clone size: .
CDR3 protein: CASSLVSQGWGYTF
CDR3 DNA: TGTGCCAGCAGTTTAGTTAGCCAGGGCTGGGGCTACACCTTC

V gene: TRBV9
D gene: TRBD1
J gene: TRBJ1-1
clone size: few
CDR3 protein: CASSLTLDRAQAFF
CDR3 DNA: TGTGCCAGCAGCCTGACCTTGGACAGGGCACAAGCTTTCTTT